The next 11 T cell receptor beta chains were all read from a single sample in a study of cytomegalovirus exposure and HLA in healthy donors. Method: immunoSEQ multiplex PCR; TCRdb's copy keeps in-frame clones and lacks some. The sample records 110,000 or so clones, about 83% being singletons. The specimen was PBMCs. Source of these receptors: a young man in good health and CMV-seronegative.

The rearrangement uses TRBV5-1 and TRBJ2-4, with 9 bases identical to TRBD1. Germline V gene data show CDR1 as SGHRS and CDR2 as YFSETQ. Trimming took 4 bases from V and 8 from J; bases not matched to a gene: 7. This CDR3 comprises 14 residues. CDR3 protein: CASSPGTGRHIQYF. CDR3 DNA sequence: TGCGCCAGCAGCCCAGGGACAGGGAGGCACATTCAGTACTTC.

The CDR3 protein is CASSNSGSKGDTQYF. CDR3 sequence (DNA): TGTGCCAGCAGCAATAGCGGGAGTAAAGGGGATACGCAGTATTTT. This sequence joins TRBV5-4 and TRBJ2-3; 9 positions agree with TRBD2. CDR3 length: 15 amino acids. Germline V gene lookup returns CDR1 SGHNT and CDR2 YYREEE (reference sequence). Trimming cost V 4 bases and J 6 bases; bases outside gene matches: 9.

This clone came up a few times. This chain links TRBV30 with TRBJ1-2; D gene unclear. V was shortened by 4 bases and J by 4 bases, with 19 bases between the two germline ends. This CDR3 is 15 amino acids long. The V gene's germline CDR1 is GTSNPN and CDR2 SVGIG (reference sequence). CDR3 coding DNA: TGTGCCTGGATCCAGGCCCGTTCCGACGTCTATGGCTACACCTTC. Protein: CAWIQARSDVYGYTF.

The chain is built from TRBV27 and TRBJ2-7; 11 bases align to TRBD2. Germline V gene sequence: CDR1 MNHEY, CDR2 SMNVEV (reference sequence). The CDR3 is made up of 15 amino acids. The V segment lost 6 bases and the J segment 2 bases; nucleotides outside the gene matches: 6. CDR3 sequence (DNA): TGTGCCAGCAGGGGAGGGACTAGCGGAGCCTACGAGCAGTACTTC. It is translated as CASRGGTSGAYEQYF.

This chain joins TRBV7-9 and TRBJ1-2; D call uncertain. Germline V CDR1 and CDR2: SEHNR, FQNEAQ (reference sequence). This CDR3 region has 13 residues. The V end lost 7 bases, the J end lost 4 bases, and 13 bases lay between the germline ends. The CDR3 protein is CASTPGISYGYTF. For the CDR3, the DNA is TGTGCCAGCACCCCGGGGATTTCCTATGGCTACACCTTC.

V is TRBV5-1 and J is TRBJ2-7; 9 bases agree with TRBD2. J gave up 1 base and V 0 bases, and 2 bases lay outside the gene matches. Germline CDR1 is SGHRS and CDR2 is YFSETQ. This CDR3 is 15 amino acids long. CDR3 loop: CASSLDSGGSYEQYF. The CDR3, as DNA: TGCGCCAGCAGCTTGGATAGCGGGGGTTCCTACGAGCAGTACTTC.

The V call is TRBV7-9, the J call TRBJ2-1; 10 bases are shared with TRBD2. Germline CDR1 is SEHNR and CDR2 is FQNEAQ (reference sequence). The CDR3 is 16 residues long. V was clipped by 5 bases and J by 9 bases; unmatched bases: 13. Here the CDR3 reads CASSPSGAGGPGEQFF. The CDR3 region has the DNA TGTGCCAGCAGCCCCAGCGGAGCGGGAGGGCCGGGTGAGCAGTTCTTC.

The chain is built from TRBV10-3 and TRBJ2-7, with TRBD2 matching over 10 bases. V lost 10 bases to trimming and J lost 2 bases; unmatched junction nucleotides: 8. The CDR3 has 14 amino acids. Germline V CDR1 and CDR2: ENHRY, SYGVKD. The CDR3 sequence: CATRAGGGAYEQYF. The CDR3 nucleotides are TGTGCCACCCGAGCGGGGGGGGGAGCCTACGAGCAGTACTTC.

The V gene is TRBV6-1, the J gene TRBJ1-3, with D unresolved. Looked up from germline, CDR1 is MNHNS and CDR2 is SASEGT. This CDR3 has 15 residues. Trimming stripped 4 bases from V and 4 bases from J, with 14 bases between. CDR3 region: CASSGGSSVGNTIYF. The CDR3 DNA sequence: TGTGCCAGCAGTGGAGGGTCCTCCGTCGGAAACACCATATATTTT.

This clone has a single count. CDR3 residues: CASSLAGDRGVQPQHF. CDR3 sequence (DNA): TGTGCCAGCAGTTTGGCCGGGGACAGGGGGGTTCAGCCCCAGCATTTT. This rearrangement joins TRBV28 to TRBJ1-5, with 11 bases lining up with TRBD1. V shed 3 bases, J shed 6 bases, and the junction held 7 bases outside the gene matches. The CDR3 covers 16 residues. Germline V gives CDR1 MDHEN, CDR2 SYDVKM.

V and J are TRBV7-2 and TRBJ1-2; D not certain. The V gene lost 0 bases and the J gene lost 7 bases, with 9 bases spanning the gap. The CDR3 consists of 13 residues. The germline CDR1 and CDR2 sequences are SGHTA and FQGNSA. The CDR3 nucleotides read TGTGCCAGCAGCTTAGCCTCATCGGGTGGCTACACCTTC. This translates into CASSLASSGGYTF. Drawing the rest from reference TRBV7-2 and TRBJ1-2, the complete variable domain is GAGVSQSPSNKVTEKGKDVELRCDPISGHTALYWYRQSLGQGLEFLIYFQGNSAPDKSGLPSDRFSAERTGGSVSTLTIQRTQQEDSAVYLCASSLASSGGYTFGSGTRLTVV.